The following is a T cell receptor (beta chain) sequence with its context. The antigen is unknown. These data originate in a study of cytomegalovirus exposure and HLA in healthy donors. Across the study: Out of fewer than 400 genotyped donors, roughly 80% belonged to the Caucasian-associated ancestry cluster.

Study findings and constraints: V- and J-gene trimming of TCR beta was linked (in a later analysis) to a missense DCLRE1C variant.

Primers included in the PCR were 60 Vbeta and 13 Jbeta primers. Repertoires were generated with immunoSEQ multiplex PCR, while TCRdb's copy carries only in-frame clones and drops some. The data hold 90,000 to 130,000 clones, with around four fifths observed a single time. This CDR3 is 14 amino acids long. Trimming cost V 5 bases and J 5 bases, with 15 bases left between them. Germline CDR1 reads LNHDA; CDR2 reads SQIVND (reference sequence). Healthy bone marrow donors made up the donors. This receptor was obtained from an older woman in good health and CMV-seropositive. Input material: PBMCs. This rearrangement joins TRBV19 to TRBJ2-5; D possibly corresponds to TRBD1 (5 bases). The CDR3 nucleotides read TGTGCCAGTAGTCTCGATCAGGGTAGGGAGACCCAGTACTTC. Translated: CASSLDQGRETQYF.